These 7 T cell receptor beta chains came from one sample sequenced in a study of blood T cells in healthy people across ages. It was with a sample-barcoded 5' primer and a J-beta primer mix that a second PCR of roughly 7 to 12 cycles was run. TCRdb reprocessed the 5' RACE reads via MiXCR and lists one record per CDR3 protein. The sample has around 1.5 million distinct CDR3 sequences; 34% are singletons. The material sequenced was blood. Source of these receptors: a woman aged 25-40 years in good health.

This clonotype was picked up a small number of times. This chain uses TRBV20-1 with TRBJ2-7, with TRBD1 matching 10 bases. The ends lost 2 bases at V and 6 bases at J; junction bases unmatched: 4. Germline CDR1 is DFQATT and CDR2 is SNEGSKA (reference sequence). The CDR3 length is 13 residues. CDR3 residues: CSARRTGGTEQYF. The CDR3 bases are TGCAGTGCTAGACGGACAGGGGGTACCGAGCAGTACTTC.

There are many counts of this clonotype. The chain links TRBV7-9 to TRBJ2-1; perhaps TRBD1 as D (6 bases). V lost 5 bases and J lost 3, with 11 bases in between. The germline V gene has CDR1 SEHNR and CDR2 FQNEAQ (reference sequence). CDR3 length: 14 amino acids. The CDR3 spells CASSPPDSYNEQFF. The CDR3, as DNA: TGTGCCAGCAGCCCCCCGGACAGCTACAATGAGCAGTTCTTC. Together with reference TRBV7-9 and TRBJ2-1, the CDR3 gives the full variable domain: DTGVSQNPRHKITKRGQNVTFRCDPISEHNRLYWYRQTLGQGPEFLTYFQNEAQLEKSRLLSDRFSAERPKGSFSTLEIQRTEQGDSAMYLCASSPPDSYNEQFFGPGTRLTVL.

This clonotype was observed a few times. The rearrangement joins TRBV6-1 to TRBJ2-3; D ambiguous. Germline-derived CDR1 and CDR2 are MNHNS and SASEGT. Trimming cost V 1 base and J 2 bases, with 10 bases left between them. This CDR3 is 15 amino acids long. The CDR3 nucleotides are TGTGCCAGCAGTGAAGTATCCGGGTCCACAGATACGCAGTATTTT. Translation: CASSEVSGSTDTQYF.

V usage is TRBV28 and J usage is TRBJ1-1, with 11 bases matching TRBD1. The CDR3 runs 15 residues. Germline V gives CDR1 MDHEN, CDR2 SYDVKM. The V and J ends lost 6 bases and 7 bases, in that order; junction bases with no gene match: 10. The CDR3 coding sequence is TGTGCCAGCAGCGAACCGGGACAGGGGGTCGGTGAAGCTTTCTTT. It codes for CASSEPGQGVGEAFF.

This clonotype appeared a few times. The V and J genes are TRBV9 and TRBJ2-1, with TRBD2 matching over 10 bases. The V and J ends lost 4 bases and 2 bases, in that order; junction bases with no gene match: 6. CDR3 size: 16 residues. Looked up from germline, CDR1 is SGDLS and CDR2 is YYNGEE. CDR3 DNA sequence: TGTGCCAGCAGCACCCTAAGCGGGAGGGCCTACAATGAGCAGTTCTTC. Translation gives CASSTLSGRAYNEQFF.

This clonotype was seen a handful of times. This CDR3 is CASTEGTRGDTQYF. DNA of the CDR3: TGTGCCAGCACCGAAGGGACTAGGGGAGATACGCAGTATTTT. The chain is built from TRBV2 and TRBJ2-3; 8 nucleotides align to TRBD2. CDR1 and CDR2 (germline): SNHLY, FYNNEI. The CDR3 spans 14 residues. The V gene end was trimmed by 7 bases and the J gene end by 5 bases; junction bases not matched to a gene: 8.

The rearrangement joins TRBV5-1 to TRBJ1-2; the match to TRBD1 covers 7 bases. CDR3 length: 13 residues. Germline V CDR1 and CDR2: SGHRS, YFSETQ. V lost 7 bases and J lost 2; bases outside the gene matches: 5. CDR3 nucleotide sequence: TGCGCCAGCGGGACAGACCAGAACTATGGCTACACCTTC. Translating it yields CASGTDQNYGYTF.